Listed below are T cell receptor beta chains from one sample, sequenced in a study of blood T cell repertoires in COVID-19. The protocol was immunoSEQ multiplex PCR, while the TCRdb copy is restricted to in-frame clones and leaves out a portion. The data show approximately 230,000 clones, with roughly 88% seen just once and 6% to 6.5% held by the top ten. The sample taken for sequencing was peripheral blood. These receptors came from a woman in her 30s with COVID-19, enrolled during active disease. Each CDR3 is given with its conserved first and last residue. The order of the fields is V gene, clone size, J gene, CDR3 protein. Clone size is not always given. Where it is, it says once, few, many or a class for expanded clones.

V: TRBV7-2; size: -; J: TRBJ1-1; CDR3: CASSLVSMATEAFF
V: TRBV7-6; size: -; J: TRBJ2-7; CDR3: CASSPQGGQNYEQYF
V: TRBV2; size: -; J: TRBJ1-5; CDR3: CASSGNRANQPQHF
V: TRBV6-5; size: -; J: TRBJ1-3; CDR3: CASHEVYGNTIYF
V: TRBV11-2; size: once; J: TRBJ2-1; CDR3: CASSRPAGGGIHEQFF
V: TRBV7-2; size: -; J: TRBJ2-5; CDR3: CASSSRWGLQETQYF
V: TRBV5-1; size: -; J: TRBJ1-4; CDR3: CASSFGAQTVEKLFF
V: TRBV27; size: -; J: TRBJ2-1; CDR3: CASSLAGASRAGGQFF
V: TRBV18; size: once; J: TRBJ2-7; CDR3: CASSLETGSIYEQYF
V: TRBV5-6; size: -; J: TRBJ2-2; CDR3: CASSLETGFGELFF
V: TRBV7-2; size: -; J: TRBJ1-1; CDR3: CASSLAAGTGKNTEAFF
V: TRBV5-1; size: -; J: TRBJ2-2; CDR3: CASSLGGANTGELFF
V: TRBV4-1; size: -; J: TRBJ2-5; CDR3: CASSQEMGSGRETQYF
V: TRBV7-9; size: -; J: TRBJ2-3; CDR3: CASSSPTGRARDTQYF
V: TRBV2; size: once; J: TRBJ1-4; CDR3: CASTEVGQGEKLFF
V: TRBV5-4; size: -; J: TRBJ1-1; CDR3: CASSSGENTEAFF
V: TRBV4-3; size: -; J: TRBJ2-1; CDR3: CASSQDRGTYNEQFF
V: TRBV3-1/TRBV3-2; size: -; J: TRBJ2-3; CDR3: CASSQSTPPDTQYF
V: TRBV2; size: -; J: TRBJ1-1; CDR3: CASSERSGTAFF
V: TRBV6-2/TRBV6-3; size: -; J: TRBJ1-2; CDR3: CASSKGQPRGYTF
V: TRBV28; size: -; J: TRBJ2-7; CDR3: CASSSSQTTFYEQYF
V: TRBV5-1; size: -; J: TRBJ1-2; CDR3: CASRRARRDSWEGRHGYTF
V: TRBV23-1; size: once; J: TRBJ2-2; CDR3: CASRRGVGGGTGELFF